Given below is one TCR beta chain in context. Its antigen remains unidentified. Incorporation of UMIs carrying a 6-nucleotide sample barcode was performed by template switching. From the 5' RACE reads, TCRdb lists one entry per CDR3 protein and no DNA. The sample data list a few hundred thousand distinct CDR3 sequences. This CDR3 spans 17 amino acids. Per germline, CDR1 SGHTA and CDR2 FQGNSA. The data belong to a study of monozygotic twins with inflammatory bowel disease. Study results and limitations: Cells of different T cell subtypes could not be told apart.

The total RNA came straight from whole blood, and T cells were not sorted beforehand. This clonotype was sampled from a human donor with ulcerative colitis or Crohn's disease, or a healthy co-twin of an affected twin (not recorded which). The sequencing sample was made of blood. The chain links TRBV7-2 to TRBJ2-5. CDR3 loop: CASSLAFSVGLEETQYF.